This T cell receptor (beta chain) was obtained from a study of T cell responses to AZD1222 COVID-19 vaccine. Across the whole study: Second doses that came at about 4 or about 12 weeks were put together.

Per germline, CDR1 GTSNPN and CDR2 SVGIG (reference sequence). The CDR3 consists of 15 residues. V was pared by 2 bases and J by 3 bases, with 10 bases of the junction left unmatched. Repertoires were generated with immunoSEQ multiplex PCR, while TCRdb's copy carries only in-frame clones and drops some. Of 100,000 to 130,000 clones listed, about 93% are singletons. The sample was peripheral blood, taken on day 0 of AZD1222 vaccination. This sequence was found in an adult in good health. V usage is TRBV30 and J usage is TRBJ2-7; 7 positions match TRBD1. CDR3 residues: CAWSRPGTVNYEQYF. The CDR3 DNA reads as TGTGCCTGGAGTAGGCCCGGGACAGTTAACTACGAGCAGTACTTC.